These T cell receptor beta chains were read from a single sample in a study of T cell responses to AZD1222 COVID-19 vaccine. Profiled with immunoSEQ multiplex PCR; TCRdb holds only in-frame clones, not every one. The table records some 150,000 clones, roughly 85% of them present only once. The sample was peripheral blood, taken 28 days after the second dose of the MenACWY control vaccine. Receptor source: an adult who received the MenACWY meningococcal vaccine as a control. Each CDR3 is given with its conserved first and last residue. D genes are given only for firm matches. Clone sizes are given selectively: once, few, many, or a class where the clone is expanded.

DNA,CDR3,size,V,J,D,length
TGTGCCAGCAGAACGAGACCGTCGAACACTGAAGCTTTCTTT,CASRTRPSNTEAFF,-,TRBV27,TRBJ1-1,-,14
TGCGCCAGCAGCCTCAGGACAGGGCGAATGAATGAGCAGTTCTTC,CASSLRTGRMNEQFF,-,TRBV5-1,TRBJ2-1,TRBD1,15
TGTGCCAGCATTGGACAGGGGGAAACTGAAGCTTTCTTT,CASIGQGETEAFF,-,TRBV6-5,TRBJ1-1,TRBD1,13
TGTGCCAGCAGTTCGCGACTGGGGACGGAGAACAATGAGCAGTTCTTC,CASSSRLGTENNEQFF,once,TRBV7-9,TRBJ2-1,-,16
TGTGCCAGCAGCCTGCGGACTAGCGGGACGGGGGAGCAGTACTTC,CASSLRTSGTGEQYF,-,TRBV7-2,TRBJ2-7,TRBD2,15
TGTGCCAGCAGTGTAGGGAGCTCTGGAAACACCATATATTTT,CASSVGSSGNTIYF,-,TRBV9,TRBJ1-3,-,14
TGTGCCAGCAGTTTATTCAGGAGACAGGGAAATTTGTTCTTC,CASSLFRRQGNLFF,-,TRBV28,TRBJ2-1,TRBD1,14
TGCGCCAGCACCTTGGCCGTACAGAGGGCCTACAATGAGCAGTTCTTC,CASTLAVQRAYNEQFF,-,TRBV5-1,TRBJ2-1,-,16
TGTGCCAGCAGCGGGGGTGGCGGCTACACCTTC,CASSGGGGYTF,-,TRBV2,TRBJ1-2,-,11
TGCGCCAGCAGCTTGGGAGCGGGAGATACCGGTGAGCAGTTCTTC,CASSLGAGDTGEQFF,-,TRBV5-1,TRBJ2-1,TRBD2,15
TGTGCCACCAGCCCCCGGGGGGGTATTCAGCCCCAGCATTTT,CATSPRGGIQPQHF,-,TRBV24-1,TRBJ1-5,-,14
TGTGCCAGCAGCGCCCTAGACTGGAACACTGAAGCTTTCTTT,CASSALDWNTEAFF,-,TRBV9,TRBJ1-1,-,14
TGTGCCATCAAGGACAGCTTGAATTCACCCCTCCACTTT,CAIKDSLNSPLHF,-,TRBV10-3,TRBJ1-6,-,13
TGTGCCAGCAGCTTGAAGACCGGGAGCTCCCTCTACAATGAGCAGTTCTTC,CASSLKTGSSLYNEQFF,-,TRBV7-6,TRBJ2-1,-,17
TGTGCTAGTGGTTTGGGGCAGGGGGCCACTGAAGCTTTCTTT,CASGLGQGATEAFF,-,TRBV12-5,TRBJ1-1,TRBD1,14
TGCGCCAGCAGCTCGAGAGGCAATGAGCAGTTCTTC,CASSSRGNEQFF,-,TRBV5-1,TRBJ2-1,-,12
TGTGCCAGCAGCTTGGGGCGATATAGCAATCAGCCCCAGCATTTT,CASSLGRYSNQPQHF,-,TRBV5-8,TRBJ1-5,-,15
TGTGCCAGCAGCTTGTGGGACAGCGATTCACCCCTCCACTTT,CASSLWDSDSPLHF,few,TRBV5-5,TRBJ1-6,TRBD1,14
TGCGCCAGCAGCAACCGGGACAGGGGTTTAATGTTTAATTCACCCCTCCACTTT,CASSNRDRGLMFNSPLHF,-,TRBV5-1,TRBJ1-6,TRBD1,18
TGCGCCAGCAGCTTGTTGTTGAACACTGAAGCTTTCTTT,CASSLLLNTEAFF,-,TRBV5-1,TRBJ1-1,-,13
TGTGCCAGTAGTATCTCCGGGACTAGCGGGAGCCTCCAAGAGACCCAGTACTTC,CASSISGTSGSLQETQYF,-,TRBV19,TRBJ2-5,TRBD2,18
TGTGCCAGCAGTTTGTACGAGACTGAAGCTTTCTTT,CASSLYETEAFF,once,TRBV28,TRBJ1-1,-,12
TGTGCCAGCAGTTTATCTGGAGGGGTAGCTTTCTTT,CASSLSGGVAFF,-,TRBV27,TRBJ1-1,-,12
TGTGCCAGCAGTCCGACAGGGACTGGAAACACCATATATTTT,CASSPTGTGNTIYF,-,TRBV6-5,TRBJ1-3,TRBD1,14